One sample yielded the 20 T cell receptor beta chains listed below, sequenced in a study of a mutant IDH1 vaccine in newly diagnosed glioma. Described time point: week 11, during vaccination. Topical imiquimod accompanied each vaccine dose, which consisted of 300 ug of mutant IDH1 20-mer peptide. Measured with immunoSEQ multiplex PCR; TCRdb has only the in-frame clones, and not every one. The table includes about 40,000 clones, over 80% detected once. For these receptors, no antigen is known. This specimen consisted of PBMCs, obtained from a glioma patient whose treatment included an IDH1 peptide vaccine. All receptors derive from a man between 40 and 49 years old with glioma.

This clone has a single count. This chain uses TRBV18 with TRBJ1-1, with D hard to call. Germline CDR1 and CDR2: KGHSH and LQKENI. Trimming removed 2 bases from V and 2 bases from J, with 0 bases in between. There are 11 residues in the CDR3. The CDR3 DNA is TGTGCCAGCTCACCAAACACTGAAGCTTTCTTT. This codes for CASSPNTEAFF.

The rearrangement links TRBV5-4 to TRBJ2-5, with unresolved D. CDR1 is SGHNT, CDR2 YYREEE, per germline (reference sequence). Trimming pared 0 bases from V and 1 base from J, leaving 7 bases between. CDR3 size: 14 residues. This CDR3 reads CASSLELLQETQYF. The CDR3 nucleotides read TGTGCCAGCAGCTTGGAGCTCCTCCAAGAGACCCAGTACTTC.

This sequence joins TRBV7-6 and TRBJ2-7; D gene unclear. Trimming cost V 5 bases and J 0 bases, with 14 bases left between them. Germline CDR1 and CDR2: SGHVS and FNYEAQ. This CDR3 has 15 residues. CDR3 amino acids: CASSRQLRSSYEQYF. CDR3 coding DNA: TGTGCCAGCAGCCGACAACTCAGGAGCTCCTACGAGCAGTACTTC.

This clone was detected only a few times. This sequence joins TRBV6-6 and TRBJ1-2; TRBD1 matches at 7 bases. V shed 6 bases and J 4 bases; nucleotides not matched to a gene: 2. The CDR3 length is 12 residues. The germline gives CDR1 MNHNY, CDR2 SVGAGI (reference sequence). As DNA, the CDR3 is TGTGCCAGCAGACGGGACAGCTATGGCTACACCTTC. Translation gives CASRRDSYGYTF.

The rearrangement uses TRBV5-6 and TRBJ1-1; D unclear. With 3 bases removed from V and 3 bases from J, the gap between germline ends came to 15 bases. This CDR3 has 15 amino acids. From germline, CDR1 is SGHDT and CDR2 YYEEEE. CDR3 protein: CASSSREGGHTEAFF. Written as DNA, the CDR3 is TGTGCCAGCAGCTCTCGAGAAGGTGGGCACACTGAAGCTTTCTTT.

The chain employs TRBV18 and TRBJ2-1; the D is unclear. Germline CDR1 reads KGHSH; CDR2 reads LQKENI. V lost 3 bases and J 6 bases, leaving 12 bases between the germline ends. The CDR3 sequence is 14 residues long. CDR3 amino acids: CASSPVSAGNEQFF. The CDR3 DNA reads as TGTGCCAGCTCACCCGTTTCTGCAGGCAATGAGCAGTTCTTC.

The chain links TRBV13 to TRBJ2-7; D is possibly TRBD2 (6 bases). Germline values: CDR1 PRHDT, CDR2 FYEKMQ (reference sequence). V was trimmed by 5 bases and J by 5 bases, leaving 16 bases between them. This CDR3 comprises 14 residues. As DNA, the CDR3 is TGTGCCAGCAGCCCAGGAGGGGCGGGGAACGAGCAGTACTTC. Translating it yields CASSPGGAGNEQYF.

This clone showed up just once. The chain carries TRBV13 and TRBJ1-3, with a tentative D call TRBD1 (5 bases). V was clipped by 5 bases and J by 1 base, with 9 bases between them. The germline V gene encodes CDR1 PRHDT and CDR2 FYEKMQ (reference sequence). CDR3 length: 14 residues. CDR3 in amino acids: CASSIKGSGNTIYF. The CDR3 nucleotides are TGTGCCAGCAGCATAAAGGGGTCTGGAAACACCATATATTTT.

The chain links TRBV4-1 to TRBJ2-7; perhaps TRBD1 as D (6 bases). This CDR3 is 16 amino acids long. From germline, CDR1 is MGHRA and CDR2 YSYEKL. Trimming removed 0 bases from V and 6 bases from J, with 18 bases in between. DNA of the CDR3: TGCGCCAGCAGCCAAGACTCAGGACAGAGGTCGCGCGAGCAGTACTTC. This sequence encodes CASSQDSGQRSREQYF.

The chain combines TRBV19 with TRBJ1-3; 9 nucleotides agree with TRBD1. Germline V gives CDR1 LNHDA, CDR2 SQIVND (reference sequence). The CDR3 sequence is 17 residues long. The trim removed 4 bases at V and 0 bases at J, leaving 7 bases unmatched. The CDR3 sequence: CASSRSDRGNSGNTIYF. For the CDR3, the DNA is TGTGCCAGTAGTAGATCGGACAGGGGAAACTCTGGAAACACCATATATTTT.

V gene TRBV6-6 combines with J gene TRBJ1-1; D uncertain. V was cut by 2 bases and J by 4 bases, with 17 bases left in between. CDR1 is MNHNY and CDR2 is SVGAGI in the germline V gene (reference sequence). The CDR3 is 16 amino acids. This chain's CDR3 is CASSYPLRGKGTEAFF. Written as DNA, the CDR3 is TGTGCCAGCAGTTACCCGTTACGAGGGAAAGGCACTGAAGCTTTCTTT.

V and J are TRBV19 and TRBJ2-1; no definite D call. Per the germline V gene, CDR1 is LNHDA and CDR2 is SQIVND (reference sequence). V was trimmed by 9 bases and J by 0 bases, leaving 9 bases between them. This CDR3 region has 13 residues. In DNA form, the CDR3 reads TGTGCCAGCTCGGTGGGCTCCTACAATGAGCAGTTCTTC. Residues: CASSVGSYNEQFF.

The chain joins TRBV29-1 to TRBJ2-7; 7 bases are a match to TRBD2. This CDR3 is 13 amino acids long. J was trimmed by 3 bases and V by 5 bases; bases with no gene match: 7. Germline CDR1 reads SQVTM; CDR2 reads ANQGSEA. This CDR3 reads CSVSKGLNYEQYF. As DNA, the CDR3 is TGCAGCGTTTCAAAGGGACTAAACTACGAGCAGTACTTC.

The chain is built from TRBV4-3 and TRBJ2-7; TRBD2 matches at 13 bases. Germline lookup yields CDR1 LGHNA and CDR2 YSLEER. CDR3 size: 15 residues. J lost 4 bases, V lost 4 bases, and 4 bases had no gene match. The CDR3 loop is CASSLGLAGVYEQYF. As DNA, the CDR3 is TGCGCCAGCAGCCTAGGACTAGCGGGAGTTTACGAGCAGTACTTC.

This clone was observed a few times. The J gene is TRBJ1-2, the V gene TRBV6-6; D is unclear. The CDR3 totals 13 residues. The V end lost 7 bases, the J end lost 2 bases, and 11 bases lay between the germline ends. The V gene's germline CDR1 is MNHNY and CDR2 SVGAGI (reference sequence). The CDR3: CASTLDGNYGYTF. The CDR3 DNA reads TGTGCCAGCACCCTTGACGGGAACTATGGCTACACCTTC.

V gene TRBV19 combines with J gene TRBJ2-2, with 8 positions matching TRBD2. V was pared by 7 bases and J by 7 bases, with 14 bases of the junction left unmatched. Germline loops: CDR1 LNHDA, CDR2 SQIVND (reference sequence). The CDR3 totals 16 residues. The CDR3 loop is CASTLNAGGRGGELFF. The CDR3 DNA reads as TGTGCCAGTACCCTTAATGCGGGAGGAAGGGGCGGGGAGCTGTTTTTT.

The V gene is TRBV2, the J gene TRBJ2-3, with 8 bases aligning to TRBD1. The germline V gene has CDR1 SNHLY and CDR2 FYNNEI. This CDR3 is built from 14 residues. The J segment lost 7 bases and the V segment lost 6 bases, leaving 9 bases of the junction unmatched. Here the CDR3 DNA reads TGTGCCAGCAGGGCCGGGACAGGCCCCAATACGCAGTATTTT. This gives the protein CASRAGTGPNTQYF.

V usage is TRBV19 and J usage is TRBJ2-5; D is possibly TRBD1 (5 bases). Germline assignment: CDR1 LNHDA and CDR2 SQIVND (reference sequence). The V end was cut by 2 bases, the J end by 1 base, with 8 bases between. The CDR3 contains 14 residues. The DNA for the CDR3 is TGTGCCAGTAGTATATCAGACAGCCAAGAGACCCAGTACTTC. Its translation: CASSISDSQETQYF. Complete variable domain (other parts from reference TRBV19 and TRBJ2-5): DGGITQSPKYLFRKEGQNVTLSCEQNLNHDAMYWYRQDPGQGLRLIYYSQIVNDFQKGDIAEGYSVSREKKESFPLTVTSAQKNPTAFYLCASSISDSQETQYFGPGTRLLVL.

The chain employs TRBV7-2 and TRBJ2-7, with D unclear. The germline CDR1 and CDR2 sequences are SGHTA and FQGNSA. Trimming stripped 6 bases from V and 0 bases from J, with 12 bases between. The CDR3 is made up of 14 amino acids. CDR3 sequence reads: CASRNTVTSYEQYF. The CDR3 DNA is TGTGCCAGCAGGAATACAGTTACCTCCTACGAGCAGTACTTC.

The chain is built from TRBV5-1 and TRBJ2-5, with D possibly being TRBD2 (6 bases). V lost 4 bases and J 1 base, leaving 11 bases between the germline ends. The germline V gene has CDR1 SGHRS and CDR2 YFSETQ. The CDR3 spans 14 residues. CDR3 sequence (DNA): TGCGCCAGCAGCCTCGGGGACTCCCAAGAGACCCAGTACTTC. Its translation: CASSLGDSQETQYF.